A selection of T cell receptor beta chains follows, all from one sample in a study of blood T cell repertoires in COVID-19. Generated by immunoSEQ multiplex PCR, the TCRdb table keeps only in-frame clones and is missing some. Seen here are approximately 77,000 clones, approximately 81% observed once, and the top ten hold about 18%. The sequenced sample was peripheral blood. These receptor sequences come from a woman aged 55-75 years with acute or convalescent COVID-19. Each CDR3 is given with its conserved first and last residue. Each record gives: CDR3 DNA, CDR3 protein, D gene, J gene, clone size, V gene. A D gene is named only where the DNA matches it firmly. Rows may omit the clone size; those that give it use once, few, many or a size class.

cdr3_nt: TGTGCCAGCAGCGTAGATTGGTCGGGGTGGCCCGGAGAAAAACTGTTTTTT; cdr3_aa: CASSVDWSGWPGEKLFF; d_call: .; j_call: TRBJ1-4; clone_size: many; v_call: TRBV9
cdr3_nt: TGTGCCAGCAGCCAAAACCACGGACAGGGAAGCTATGGCTACACCTTC; cdr3_aa: CASSQNHGQGSYGYTF; d_call: TRBD1; j_call: TRBJ1-2; clone_size: .; v_call: TRBV3-1/TRBV3-2
cdr3_nt: TGTGCCAGCAGTTTTAGGGGGCCGAACACTGAAGCTTTCTTT; cdr3_aa: CASSFRGPNTEAFF; d_call: TRBD1; j_call: TRBJ1-1; clone_size: .; v_call: TRBV27
cdr3_nt: TGTGCCAGCAGCCCCGAGACAGGTTTCTCTGGAAACACCATATATTTT; cdr3_aa: CASSPETGFSGNTIYF; d_call: .; j_call: TRBJ1-3; clone_size: .; v_call: TRBV5-6
cdr3_nt: TGTGCCAGCAGCCAAGAAACACAGGCATATGGCTACACCTTC; cdr3_aa: CASSQETQAYGYTF; d_call: .; j_call: TRBJ1-2; clone_size: .; v_call: TRBV14
cdr3_nt: TGCGCCAGCAGCCCGGAGGGGATTAGGCCTGATGAGCAGTTCTTC; cdr3_aa: CASSPEGIRPDEQFF; d_call: .; j_call: TRBJ2-1; clone_size: .; v_call: TRBV5-1
cdr3_nt: TGTGCCAGCTCACCTGGAGACCGACCCGGGGAGCTGTTTTTT; cdr3_aa: CASSPGDRPGELFF; d_call: .; j_call: TRBJ2-2; clone_size: .; v_call: TRBV18
cdr3_nt: TGTGCCAGCAGCCAACAGGGACTAGAGGGGGATGGCTACACCTTC; cdr3_aa: CASSQQGLEGDGYTF; d_call: .; j_call: TRBJ1-2; clone_size: .; v_call: TRBV3-1/TRBV3-2
cdr3_nt: TGTGCCAGTGCCGAAATGGAGGGTGGGAACACCGGGGAGCTGTTTTTT; cdr3_aa: CASAEMEGGNTGELFF; d_call: .; j_call: TRBJ2-2; clone_size: .; v_call: TRBV19
cdr3_nt: TGTGCCTGGTTAGGGGGTTCTAACTATGGCTACACCTTC; cdr3_aa: CAWLGGSNYGYTF; d_call: .; j_call: TRBJ1-2; clone_size: few; v_call: TRBV30
cdr3_nt: TGTGCCAGCAGCTCAGCGGGACCTTCCACAGATACGCAGTATTTT; cdr3_aa: CASSSAGPSTDTQYF; d_call: TRBD2; j_call: TRBJ2-3; clone_size: .; v_call: TRBV5-4
cdr3_nt: TGTGCCAGCAGCTTACAAGCGGGGGGGTCCACAGATACGCAGTATTTT; cdr3_aa: CASSLQAGGSTDTQYF; d_call: TRBD2; j_call: TRBJ2-3; clone_size: few; v_call: TRBV7-2
cdr3_nt: TGTGCCAGCAGCCAAGAGTTCACAGGGAGGGGCGGCTACACCTTC; cdr3_aa: CASSQEFTGRGGYTF; d_call: .; j_call: TRBJ1-2; clone_size: .; v_call: TRBV3-1/TRBV3-2
cdr3_nt: TGTGCCAGCAGCTCGAGGGACAGATTCTATGGCTACACCTTC; cdr3_aa: CASSSRDRFYGYTF; d_call: TRBD1; j_call: TRBJ1-2; clone_size: .; v_call: TRBV5-6
cdr3_nt: TGCGCCAGCAGTGAGTACGGGAATGAAAAACTGTTTTTT; cdr3_aa: CASSEYGNEKLFF; d_call: .; j_call: TRBJ1-4; clone_size: few; v_call: TRBV10-2
cdr3_nt: TGCGCCAGCAGCTTGGAAGCGGGGGATTCAGATACGCAGTATTTT; cdr3_aa: CASSLEAGDSDTQYF; d_call: TRBD2; j_call: TRBJ2-3; clone_size: few; v_call: TRBV5-1
cdr3_nt: TGCGCCAGCAGCCCCCGGGGGGCGAACTACAATGAGCAGTTCTTC; cdr3_aa: CASSPRGANYNEQFF; d_call: .; j_call: TRBJ2-1; clone_size: once; v_call: TRBV5-1